The next 8 T cell receptor beta chains were all read from a single sample in a study of CD8 T cells in ankylosing spondylitis. TCRdb re-analysed the 5' RACE reads in MiXCR, keeping a single row per CDR3 protein. The sample holds 190,000 or so distinct CDR3 sequences; about 13% are singletons and the top ten take 16%. The sequencing sample was made of blood, either unsorted or a sorted T cell fraction (not recorded which). Receptors originate from a male donor with ankylosing spondylitis or in good health (not recorded which).

At least ten counts were recorded for this clonotype. V gene TRBV29-1 combines with J gene TRBJ2-7; weak D call: TRBD1 (6 bases). V lost 4 bases and J lost 2, with 9 bases in between. Germline lookup yields CDR1 SQVTM and CDR2 ANQGSEA. The CDR3 covers 12 residues. The CDR3 loop reads CSVATGTYEQYF. CDR3 DNA sequence: TGCAGCGTTGCGACAGGTACCTACGAGCAGTACTTC.

The chain employs TRBV6-4 and TRBJ2-1, with 8 bases fitting TRBD2. The J segment lost 3 bases and the V segment lost 5 bases, leaving 6 bases of the junction unmatched. CDR1 is MRHNA, CDR2 SNTAGT, per germline. The CDR3 contains 15 residues. The CDR3 DNA reads as TGTGCCAGCAGTAGCTCTAGCGGGTTCTACAATGAGCAGTTCTTC. This translates into CASSSSSGFYNEQFF.

This clonotype has more than one count but fewer than ten. The V call is TRBV5-4, the J call TRBJ2-7, with D perhaps matching TRBD1 (6 bases). The CDR3 runs to 13 residues. Germline V gene lookup returns CDR1 SGHNT and CDR2 YYREEE (reference sequence). V lost 0 bases, J lost 6 bases, and 10 bases lay in between. Here the CDR3 reads CASSLAGVAEQYF. The CDR3 DNA reads as TGTGCCAGCAGCTTGGCAGGGGTCGCCGAGCAGTACTTC.

This clonotype has more than one count but fewer than ten. The chain has TRBV28 and TRBJ1-2; D is possibly TRBD1 (5 bases). Germline V gene lookup returns CDR1 MDHEN and CDR2 SYDVKM. This CDR3 region has 12 residues. V was cut by 6 bases and J by 8 bases, with 13 bases left in between. CDR3 amino acids: CASSGTSEGYTF. As DNA, the CDR3 is TGTGCCAGCAGCGGGACTTCGGAAGGCTACACCTTC.

This clonotype was counted a few times. The V and J genes are TRBV6-4 and TRBJ1-2, with D tentatively TRBD1 (5 bases). Germline CDR1 reads MRHNA; CDR2 reads SNTAGT. V was shortened by 6 bases and J by 4 bases, with 15 bases between the two germline ends. The CDR3 totals 14 residues. CDR3 in DNA: TGTGCCAGCAGCGATGGCGTCCAGGGCTATGGCTACACCTTC. Encoded protein: CASSDGVQGYGYTF.

DNA for the CDR3: TGTGCCAGCGTCGGACAGGGGGCCTATGGCTACACCTTC. Translated, it gives CASVGQGAYGYTF. V is TRBV9 and J is TRBJ1-2, with 11 positions matching TRBD1. CDR3 length: 13 amino acids. Per germline, CDR1 SGDLS and CDR2 YYNGEE. J was trimmed by 4 bases and V by 7 bases; bases with no gene match: 3.

Only a few counts were recorded for this clonotype. The V gene is TRBV27, the J gene TRBJ2-7, with TRBD1 matching 7 bases. Germline V CDR1 and CDR2: MNHEY, SMNVEV (reference sequence). CDR3 length equals 17 residues. V dropped 3 bases and J dropped 0; count of bases not matched to a gene: 11. The CDR3 nucleotides are TGTGCCAGCAGTTTCCTCGAGGGGGCAGGGGTCTCCTACGAGCAGTACTTC. This translates into CASSFLEGAGVSYEQYF.

The chain couples TRBV12-3 or TRBV12-4 to TRBJ2-1, with D possibly matching TRBD2 (6 bases). Trimming cost V 1 base and J 1 base, with 11 bases left between them. This CDR3 has 16 residues. Here the CDR3 reads CASSLEGRGSYNEQFF. The CDR3 coding sequence is TGTGCCAGCAGTTTAGAAGGCCGGGGGTCCTACAATGAGCAGTTCTTC.